The sequence of this T cell receptor (beta chain) was determined in a study of response to subunit inactivated influenza vaccine. CDR3 length: 15 amino acids. The J segment lost 2 bases and the V segment lost 1 base, leaving 3 bases of the junction unmatched. The germline V gene encodes CDR1 LGHNT and CDR2 FRNRAP. A few counts support this clonotype. TCRdb re-analysed the RT-PCR reads in MiXCR, keeping a single row per CDR3 protein. In the table there are more than 600,000 distinct CDR3 sequences, around 18% of which are singletons. This sequence was found in a man aged 45-60 years who received an inactivated influenza vaccine. The source was PBMCs from blood, collected around 5 days after vaccination. The chain carries TRBV12-5 and TRBJ2-5, with TRBD1 matching 8 bases. CDR3 sequence (DNA): TGTGCTAGTGGTTTGGGGACAGGGTTGCAAGAGACCCAGTACTTC. Its protein product is CASGLGTGLQETQYF.